This note documents a single T cell receptor beta chain sequence. The antigen remains unidentified. The CDR3 length is 16 residues. The V gene's germline CDR1 is LGHNA and CDR2 YSLEER. V dropped 3 bases and J dropped 4; count of bases not matched to a gene: 7. The data stem from a study of a mutant IDH1 vaccine in newly diagnosed glioma. At the level of the study: Beginning 4-6 weeks after radiotherapy alone, or with temozolomide cycles, vaccination took place.

Time point here: week 11, during vaccination. A 20-mer mutant IDH1 peptide at 300 ug was injected subcutaneously with topical imiquimod. TCRdb keeps only in-frame clones here, not all; method: immunoSEQ multiplex PCR. The sample lists some 120,000 clones, about 82% occurring once. Sample: PBMCs, taken from a glioma patient whose treatment included an IDH1 peptide vaccine. The receptor comes from a man in his forties with glioma. The chain uses TRBV4-3 and TRBJ2-7; 12 bases fit TRBD2. The CDR3 DNA is TGCGCCAGCAGCCAGGGGACGACTAGCGGGGGTTACGAGCAGTACTTC. It specifies CASSQGTTSGGYEQYF.